Presented here are 11 T cell receptor beta chains from one specimen sequenced in a study of T cell repertoires in cytomegalovirus infection. TCRdb ran MiXCR on the reads and lists one entry per CDR3 protein. The top ten clones hold 1.5% to 2% of a sample with 200,000 to 300,000 distinct CDR3 sequences, more than 9% of them seen once. Material: PBMCs. The source of these receptors is a human donor in good health (CMV status not recorded). Some clones in this sample may be carry-over from other donors' samples.

In this sample, this clonotype turned up many times. The chain has TRBV7-9 and TRBJ2-3; either TRBD1 or TRBD2 may fit D (6 bases each). CDR3 length: 14 residues. Trimming cost V 3 bases and J 5 bases, with 12 bases left between them. Germline V gene lookup returns CDR1 SEHNR and CDR2 FQNEAQ (reference sequence). The CDR3 sequence is CASSFRGPKDTQYF. For the CDR3, the DNA is TGTGCCAGCAGCTTTCGGGGGCCGAAAGATACGCAGTATTTT.

This clonotype was seen a handful of times. V and J are TRBV28 and TRBJ1-1, with unresolved D. Trimming left V 3 bases short and J 4 bases short, with 3 bases between. The CDR3 contains 11 residues. The germline CDR1 and CDR2 sequences are MDHEN and SYDVKM. The CDR3 DNA follows: TGTGCCAGCAGTTTTATCACTGAAGCTTTCTTT. Translated: CASSFITEAFF.

This clonotype appeared many times. The chain employs TRBV7-6 and TRBJ1-3; D is unclear. The CDR3 consists of 13 residues. The V end lost 6 bases, the J end lost 4 bases, and 10 bases lay between the germline ends. Germline lookup yields CDR1 SGHVS and CDR2 FNYEAQ. This CDR3 reads CASRGFSGNTIYF. The CDR3 DNA follows: TGTGCCAGCAGGGGATTCTCGGGAAACACCATATATTTT.

This clonotype was seen at least ten times. CDR3 in amino acids: CASSIWRGENNEQFF. CDR3 in DNA: TGTGCCAGTAGTATCTGGCGGGGTGAGAACAATGAGCAGTTCTTC. The chain recombines TRBV19 with TRBJ2-1; D is perhaps TRBD2 (6 bases). Trimming took 3 bases from V and 5 from J, leaving 14 bases between them. The CDR3 sequence is 15 residues long. Germline assignment: CDR1 LNHDA and CDR2 SQIVND (reference sequence).

This clonotype has at least ten counts. J is TRBJ2-3 and V is TRBV7-3; D call uncertain. The CDR3 is 13 amino acids. Trimming took off 0 bases at V and 2 bases at J, with 3 bases between the two ends. The germline CDR1 and CDR2 sequences are SGHTA and FQGTGA. The CDR3 protein is CASSLTYTDTQYF. The CDR3 nucleotides read TGTGCCAGCAGCTTAACGTACACAGATACGCAGTATTTT.

This clonotype came up many times. This rearrangement joins TRBV28 to TRBJ1-5; D is uncertain. The CDR3 loop spans 14 amino acids. Germline V gene sequence: CDR1 MDHEN, CDR2 SYDVKM. Trimming left V 3 bases short and J 8 bases short, with 14 bases between. The CDR3: CASSLVEGGEPQHF. The CDR3 bases are TGTGCCAGCAGTTTGGTGGAGGGAGGCGAGCCCCAGCATTTT.

There are many counts of this clonotype. The genes are TRBV7-2 and TRBJ2-2; 8 bases match TRBD2. The V and J ends lost 2 bases and 1 base, in that order; junction bases with no gene match: 0. Germline assignment: CDR1 SGHTA and CDR2 FQGNSA. There are 15 residues in the CDR3. CDR3: CASSLTSGNTGELFF. CDR3 DNA: TGTGCCAGCAGCTTAACTAGCGGGAACACCGGGGAGCTGTTTTTT. The entire variable domain, with the rest obtained from reference TRBV7-2 and TRBJ2-2, is as follows: GAGVSQSPSNKVTEKGKDVELRCDPISGHTALYWYRQSLGQGLEFLIYFQGNSAPDKSGLPSDRFSAERTGGSVSTLTIQRTQQEDSAVYLCASSLTSGNTGELFFGEGSRLTVL.

This chain connects TRBV9 to TRBJ2-2, with 10 bases that match TRBD2. This CDR3 comprises 17 residues. Germline V gene data show CDR1 as SGDLS and CDR2 as YYNGEE. The ends lost 7 bases at V and 2 bases at J; junction bases unmatched: 11. DNA of the CDR3: TGTGCCAGCGGCCCCCGGGGACTAGCGTTTAACACCGGGGAGCTGTTTTTT. Encoded protein: CASGPRGLAFNTGELFF.

This clonotype was counted many times. This rearrangement joins TRBV7-2 to TRBJ1-1; D perhaps matches TRBD1 (5 bases). The CDR3 is made up of 15 amino acids. Trimming cost V 3 bases and J 0 bases, with 11 bases left between them. CDR1 SGHTA and CDR2 FQGNSA come from the germline V gene. CDR3 region: CASSLGGGMNTEAFF. In DNA form, the CDR3 reads TGTGCCAGCAGCTTGGGGGGGGGGATGAACACTGAAGCTTTCTTT.

The V call is TRBV19, the J call TRBJ2-4, with D perhaps given as TRBD1 or TRBD2 (5 bases each). CDR3 size: 11 residues. The germline V gene has CDR1 LNHDA and CDR2 SQIVND (reference sequence). V was trimmed by 7 bases and J by 14 bases, leaving 15 bases between them. The CDR3 DNA reads as TGTGCCAGTATCTCCGGGACGAGAAAGTACTTC. The encoded protein is CASISGTRKYF.

Ten or more counts support this clonotype. V and J are TRBV7-2 and TRBJ1-6, with D uncertain. V was shortened by 0 bases and J by 5 bases, with 11 bases between the two germline ends. Germline V gives CDR1 SGHTA, CDR2 FQGNSA. The CDR3 totals 16 residues. CDR3 sequence: CASSLAGRYNNSPLHF. The CDR3 DNA reads TGTGCCAGCAGCTTAGCTGGCAGGTATAATAATTCACCCCTCCACTTT.